This is a list of T cell receptor beta chains from one sample in a study of patients and donors after allogeneic stem cell transplantation. TCRdb reanalysed the RT-PCR reads using MiXCR and keeps one entry per CDR3 protein. The data show roughly 880,000 distinct CDR3 sequences, approximately 19% seen once. Input material: blood, either unsorted or a sorted T cell fraction (not recorded which). These receptors were collected from a human donor who was either an allogeneic HSCT recipient or a stem cell or donor lymphocyte infusion donor (not recorded which). It is not recorded whose cells these are; they may come from a transplant donor. Both conserved end residues are part of each CDR3. D genes are given only for firm matches. The size field is filled for only some rows; it gives once, few, many or a size class.

TRBV6-2/TRBV6-3	many	TRBJ2-2	TRBD1	CATLRGRLNTGELFF	TGTGCCACCTTAAGGGGGCGGCTTAACACCGGGGAGCTGTTTTTT
TRBV5-1	NA	TRBJ1-2	NA	CASSLAGKRGGYTF	TGCGCCAGCAGCTTGGCAGGCAAACGAGGAGGCTACACCTTC
TRBV4-3	NA	TRBJ2-1	NA	CASSVRLTFEQFF	TGCGCCAGCAGCGTCCGGCTGACGTTTGAGCAGTTCTTC
TRBV2	NA	TRBJ1-1	NA	CASSEGKVGEAFF	TGTGCCAGCAGTGAGGGGAAGGTGGGTGAAGCTTTCTTT
TRBV5-4	few	TRBJ2-3	NA	CASSLDASRDTQYF	TGTGCCAGCAGCTTGGATGCTAGCCGAGATACGCAGTATTTT
TRBV15	few	TRBJ1-6	NA	CATSRDREAGKSPLHF	TGTGCCACCAGCAGAGATAGGGAAGCAGGGAAATCACCCCTCCACTTT
TRBV19	NA	TRBJ2-2	TRBD1	CASSIMAGGDTGELFF	TGTGCCAGTAGTATAATGGCAGGGGGAGACACCGGGGAGCTGTTTTTT
TRBV30	few	TRBJ2-2	TRBD2	CAWSPWGGKNTGELFF	TGTGCCTGGAGTCCTTGGGGGGGTAAAAACACCGGGGAGCTGTTTTTT
TRBV12-3/TRBV12-4	few	TRBJ1-5	NA	CASSTRENQPQHF	TGTGCCAGCAGTACAAGGGAGAATCAGCCCCAGCATTTT
TRBV24-1	few	TRBJ1-2	NA	CATSAGGGYTF	TGTGCCACCAGTGCTGGGGGTGGCTACACCTTC
TRBV6-1	NA	TRBJ2-7	NA	CASSEEVGGGEQYF	TGTGCCAGCAGTGAAGAAGTAGGGGGAGGCGAGCAGTACTTC
TRBV4-2	few	TRBJ1-2	NA	CASSQENDLAANYGYTF	TGTGCCAGCAGCCAAGAGAACGACCTAGCGGCGAACTATGGCTACACCTTC
TRBV6-4	NA	TRBJ1-1	NA	CASSDGLGPDTEAFF	TGTGCCAGCAGTGACGGGTTGGGGCCAGACACTGAAGCTTTCTTT
TRBV6-5	NA	TRBJ2-5	NA	CASSYKATQETQYF	TGTGCCAGCAGTTACAAGGCTACTCAAGAGACCCAGTACTTC
TRBV12-3/TRBV12-4	NA	TRBJ2-7	NA	CASSFGGSNYEQYF	TGTGCCAGCAGTTTTGGGGGGTCCAACTACGAGCAGTACTTC
TRBV3-1	NA	TRBJ2-1	TRBD2	CASSQDGLGTSGSDEQFF	TGTGCCAGCAGCCAAGATGGTCTGGGGACTAGCGGGAGTGATGAGCAGTTCTTC
TRBV3-1	NA	TRBJ1-5	NA	CASSQDSGRNQPQHF	TGTGCCAGCAGCCAAGACTCGGGTCGCAATCAGCCCCAGCATTTT
TRBV20-1	NA	TRBJ2-4	NA	CSARDGGGATKNIQYF	TGCAGTGCTAGAGATGGGGGTGGGGCAACCAAAAACATTCAGTACTTC
TRBV9	NA	TRBJ1-1	NA	CASSKVPGGYGNTEAFF	TGTGCCAGCAGCAAAGTTCCCGGGGGGTATGGGAACACTGAAGCTTTCTTT
TRBV24-1	few	TRBJ2-7	NA	CATSDLGSGSSYEQYF	TGTGCCACCAGTGATTTAGGTTCCGGCAGCTCCTACGAGCAGTACTTC
TRBV6-2/TRBV6-3	few	TRBJ2-3	TRBD1	CASTTGGTDTQYF	TGTGCCAGCACGACAGGGGGAACAGATACGCAGTATTTT
TRBV4-1	NA	TRBJ2-7	NA	CASSLTLSSNEQYF	TGCGCCAGCAGCCTTACACTGAGCTCCAACGAGCAGTACTTC
TRBV19	NA	TRBJ2-5	NA	CASSIVVSSRETQYF	TGTGCCAGTAGTATAGTTGTTAGCAGCCGGGAGACCCAGTACTTC
TRBV20-1	few	TRBJ1-1	TRBD1	CSASRTGGTEAFF	TGCAGTGCTAGCCGGACAGGGGGCACTGAAGCTTTCTTT
TRBV4-1	few	TRBJ2-7	NA	CASSQDPANEQYF	TGCGCCAGCAGCCAAGATCCAGCGAACGAGCAGTACTTC
TRBV6-1	few	TRBJ1-5	NA	CASKVGRGGPQHF	TGTGCCAGCAAAGTCGGGCGGGGGGGGCCCCAGCATTTT
TRBV4-2	NA	TRBJ2-1	TRBD1	CASSQEEAGGNEQFF	TGTGCCAGCAGCCAAGAAGAGGCAGGGGGCAATGAGCAGTTCTTC
TRBV25-1	NA	TRBJ1-3	TRBD1	CASSRQGASGNTIYF	TGTGCCAGCAGTCGACAGGGGGCTTCTGGAAACACCATATATTTT
TRBV7-2	few	TRBJ2-7	NA	CASSLAGTVSYEQYF	TGTGCCAGCAGCTTAGCCGGGACTGTCTCCTACGAGCAGTACTTC
TRBV20-1	NA	TRBJ2-3	TRBD2	CSALKLAGSTDTQYF	TGCAGTGCTTTGAAACTAGCGGGTAGCACAGATACGCAGTATTTT
TRBV24-1	NA	TRBJ2-1	NA	CATSGSYRDEQFF	TGTGCCACCAGCGGTAGCTATAGGGATGAGCAGTTCTTC
TRBV21-1	few	TRBJ1-4	NA	CASSKSFGVGSNEKLFF	NA
TRBV3-1	few	TRBJ2-7	NA	CASSQLGRLPVRYEQYF	TGTGCCAGCAGCCAATTGGGCCGACTGCCCGTTCGTTACGAGCAGTACTTC
TRBV7-2	few	TRBJ1-4	TRBD1	CASSFRDRGLFEKLFF	TGTGCCAGCAGCTTTAGGGACAGGGGGCTTTTTGAAAAACTGTTTTTT
TRBV6-2/TRBV6-3	NA	TRBJ2-3	TRBD2	CASSFPLSGAGTDTQYF	TGTGCCAGCAGTTTCCCCCTGAGCGGGGCGGGGACGGATACGCAGTATTTT
TRBV7-9	NA	TRBJ2-3	NA	CASTPKGSTDTQYF	TGTGCCAGCACCCCGAAGGGGAGCACAGATACGCAGTATTTT
TRBV2	few	TRBJ2-1	TRBD2	CASSGDSSGSLIYNEQFF	TGTGCCAGCAGTGGAGACAGTAGCGGGAGTTTAATATACAATGAGCAGTTCTTC
TRBV12-3/TRBV12-4	few	TRBJ2-7	NA	CASSSSVLASGEQYF	TGTGCCAGCAGTTCGAGCGTACTAGCTTCGGGGGAGCAGTACTTC
TRBV6-1	NA	TRBJ2-7	TRBD2	CASSRERRTSASSYEQYF	TGTGCCAGCAGCCGAGAGCGAAGAACTAGCGCGAGCTCCTACGAGCAGTACTTC
TRBV4-3	once	TRBJ2-3	NA	CASRGGTVGYTDTQYF	TGCGCCAGCAGGGGGGGGACAGTAGGGTACACAGATACGCAGTATTTT
TRBV14	NA	TRBJ1-2	NA	CASSQGPSLLYGYTF	TGTGCCAGCAGCCAGGGTCCTTCCCTACTCTATGGCTACACCTTC
TRBV5-1	NA	TRBJ1-3	NA	CASSLVVGSGNTIYF	TGCGCCAGCAGCTTGGTGGTCGGGTCTGGAAACACCATATATTTT